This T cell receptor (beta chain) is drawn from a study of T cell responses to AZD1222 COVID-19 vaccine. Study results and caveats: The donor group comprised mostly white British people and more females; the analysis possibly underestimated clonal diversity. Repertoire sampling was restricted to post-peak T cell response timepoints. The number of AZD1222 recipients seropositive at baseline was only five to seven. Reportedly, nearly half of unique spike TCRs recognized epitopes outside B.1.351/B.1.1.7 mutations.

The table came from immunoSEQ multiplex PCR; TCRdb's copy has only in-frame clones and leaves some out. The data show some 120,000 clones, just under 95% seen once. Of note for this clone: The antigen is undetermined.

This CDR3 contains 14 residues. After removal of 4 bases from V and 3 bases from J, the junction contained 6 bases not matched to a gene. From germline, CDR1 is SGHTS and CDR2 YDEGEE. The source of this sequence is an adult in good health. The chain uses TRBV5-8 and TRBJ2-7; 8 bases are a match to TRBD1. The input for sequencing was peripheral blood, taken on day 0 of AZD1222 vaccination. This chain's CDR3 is CASSTRTGLYEQYF. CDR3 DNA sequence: TGTGCCAGCAGCACAAGGACAGGGCTCTACGAGCAGTACTTC.